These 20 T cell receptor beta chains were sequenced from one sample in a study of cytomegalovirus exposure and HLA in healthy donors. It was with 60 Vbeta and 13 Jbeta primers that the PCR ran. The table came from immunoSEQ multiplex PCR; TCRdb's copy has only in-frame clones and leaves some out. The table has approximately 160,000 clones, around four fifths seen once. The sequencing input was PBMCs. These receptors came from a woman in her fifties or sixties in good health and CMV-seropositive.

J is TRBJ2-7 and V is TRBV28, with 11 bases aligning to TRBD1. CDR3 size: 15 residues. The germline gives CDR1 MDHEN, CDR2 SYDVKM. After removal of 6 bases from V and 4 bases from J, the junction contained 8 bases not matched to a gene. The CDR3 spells CASRPGTGGSYEQYF. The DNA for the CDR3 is TGTGCCAGCAGACCCGGGACAGGGGGAAGTTACGAGCAGTACTTC.

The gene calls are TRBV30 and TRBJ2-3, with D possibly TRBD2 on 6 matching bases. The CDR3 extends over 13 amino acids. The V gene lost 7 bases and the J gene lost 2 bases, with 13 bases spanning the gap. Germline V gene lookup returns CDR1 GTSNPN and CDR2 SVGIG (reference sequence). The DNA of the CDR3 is TGTGCCTACGCGCGGGACCACACAGATACGCAGTATTTT. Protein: CAYARDHTDTQYF.

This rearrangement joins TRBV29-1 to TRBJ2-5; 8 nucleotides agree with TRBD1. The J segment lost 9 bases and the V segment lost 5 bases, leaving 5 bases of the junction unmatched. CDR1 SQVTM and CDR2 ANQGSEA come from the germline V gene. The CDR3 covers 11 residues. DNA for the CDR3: TGCAGCGTTATACAGGGGGTGTCCCAGTACTTC. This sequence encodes CSVIQGVSQYF.

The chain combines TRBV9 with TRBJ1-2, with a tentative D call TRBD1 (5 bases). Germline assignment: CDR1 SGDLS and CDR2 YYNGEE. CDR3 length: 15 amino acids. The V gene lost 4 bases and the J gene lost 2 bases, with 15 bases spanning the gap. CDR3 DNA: TGTGCCAGCAGCCCCTCAGGGAGGCCCAACTATGGCTACACCTTC. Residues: CASSPSGRPNYGYTF.

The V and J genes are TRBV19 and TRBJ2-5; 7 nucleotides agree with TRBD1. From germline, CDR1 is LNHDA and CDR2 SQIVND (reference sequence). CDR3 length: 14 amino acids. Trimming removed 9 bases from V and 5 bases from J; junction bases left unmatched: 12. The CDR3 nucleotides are TGTGCCAGCAGATCTGCAGGCAGGGGGGAGACCCAGTACTTC. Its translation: CASRSAGRGETQYF.

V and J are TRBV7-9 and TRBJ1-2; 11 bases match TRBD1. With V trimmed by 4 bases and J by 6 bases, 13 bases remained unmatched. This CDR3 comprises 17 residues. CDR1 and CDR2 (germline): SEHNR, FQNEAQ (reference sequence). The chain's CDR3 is CASSSGQGAKYGNGYTF. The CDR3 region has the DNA TGTGCCAGCAGCTCCGGACAGGGGGCGAAATATGGGAATGGCTACACCTTC.

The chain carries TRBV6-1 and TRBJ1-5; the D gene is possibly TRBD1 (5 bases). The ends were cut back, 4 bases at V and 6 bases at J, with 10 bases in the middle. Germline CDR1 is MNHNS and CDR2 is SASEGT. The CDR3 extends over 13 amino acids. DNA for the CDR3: TGTGCCAGCAGTGGGGACTGGACTCAGCCCCAGCATTTT. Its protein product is CASSGDWTQPQHF.

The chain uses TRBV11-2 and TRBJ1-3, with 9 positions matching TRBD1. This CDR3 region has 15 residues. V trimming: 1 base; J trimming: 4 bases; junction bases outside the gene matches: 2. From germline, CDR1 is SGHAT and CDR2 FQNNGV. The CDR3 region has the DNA TGTGCCAGCAGCTTAGGGGGGACAGGGGGAAACACCATATATTTT. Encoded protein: CASSLGGTGGNTIYF.

In DNA, the CDR3 is TGTGCCAGCAGTTACCGAAATCCAGCGGGAGGGCACGAGCAGTACTTC. Translation: CASSYRNPAGGHEQYF. The rearrangement joins TRBV6-5 to TRBJ2-5; 10 bases align to TRBD2. Matching the DNA end better, TRBJ2-7 makes the J call doubtful. The CDR3 covers 16 residues. Germline-derived CDR1 and CDR2 are MNHEY and SVGAGI.

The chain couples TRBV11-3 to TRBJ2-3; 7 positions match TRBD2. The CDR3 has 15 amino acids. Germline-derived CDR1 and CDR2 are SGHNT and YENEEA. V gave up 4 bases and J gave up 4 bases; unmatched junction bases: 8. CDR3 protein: CASSSLASRADTQYF. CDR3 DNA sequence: TGTGCCAGCAGCTCACTAGCGTCAAGGGCAGATACGCAGTATTTT. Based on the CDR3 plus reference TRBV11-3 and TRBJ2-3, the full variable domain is EAGVVQSPRYKIIEKKQPVAFWCNPISGHNTLYWYLQNLGQGPELLIRYENEEAVDDSQLPKDRFSAERLKGVDSTLKIQPAELGDSAVYLCASSSLASRADTQYFGPGTRLTVL.

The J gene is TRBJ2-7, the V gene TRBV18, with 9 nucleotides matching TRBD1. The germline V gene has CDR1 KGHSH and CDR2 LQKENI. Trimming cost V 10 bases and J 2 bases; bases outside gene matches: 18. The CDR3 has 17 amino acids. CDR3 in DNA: TGTGCCAACTCCTATCAGGCCGGGACAGGGATAACCTACGAGCAGTACTTC. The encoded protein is CANSYQAGTGITYEQYF.

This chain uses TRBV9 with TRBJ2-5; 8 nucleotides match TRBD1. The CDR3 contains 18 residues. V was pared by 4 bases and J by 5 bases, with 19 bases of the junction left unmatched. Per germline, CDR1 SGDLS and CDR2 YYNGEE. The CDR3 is CASSLRGLARVGRETQYF. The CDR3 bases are TGTGCCAGCAGCCTCAGGGGGCTGGCACGAGTGGGAAGGGAGACCCAGTACTTC.

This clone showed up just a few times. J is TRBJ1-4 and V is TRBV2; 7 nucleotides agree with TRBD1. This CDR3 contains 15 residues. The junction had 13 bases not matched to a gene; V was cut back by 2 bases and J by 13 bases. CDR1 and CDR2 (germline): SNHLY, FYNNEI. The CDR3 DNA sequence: TGTGCCAGCAGTGAAAGCAGGGGGGCGTTAAGTATACTGTTTTTT. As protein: CASSESRGALSILFF.

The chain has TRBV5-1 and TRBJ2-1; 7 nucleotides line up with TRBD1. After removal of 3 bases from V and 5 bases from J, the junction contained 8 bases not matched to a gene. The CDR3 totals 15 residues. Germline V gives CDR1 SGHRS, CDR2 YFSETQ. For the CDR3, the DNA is TGCGCCAGCAGCTGGAAACCCGGACAGGACAATGAGCAGTTCTTC. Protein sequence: CASSWKPGQDNEQFF.

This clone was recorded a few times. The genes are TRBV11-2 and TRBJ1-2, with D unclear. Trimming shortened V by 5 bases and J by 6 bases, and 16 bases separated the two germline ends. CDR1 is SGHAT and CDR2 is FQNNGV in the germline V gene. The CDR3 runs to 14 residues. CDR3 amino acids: CASSQDFPSDGYTF. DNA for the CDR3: TGTGCCAGCAGCCAAGATTTCCCCTCAGATGGCTACACCTTC.

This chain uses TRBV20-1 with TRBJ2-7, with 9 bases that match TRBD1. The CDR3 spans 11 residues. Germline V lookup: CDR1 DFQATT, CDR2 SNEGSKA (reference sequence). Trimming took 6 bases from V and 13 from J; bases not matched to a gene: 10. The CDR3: CSARDREGIYF. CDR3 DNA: TGCAGTGCCCGGGACAGGGAAGGGATCTACTTC.

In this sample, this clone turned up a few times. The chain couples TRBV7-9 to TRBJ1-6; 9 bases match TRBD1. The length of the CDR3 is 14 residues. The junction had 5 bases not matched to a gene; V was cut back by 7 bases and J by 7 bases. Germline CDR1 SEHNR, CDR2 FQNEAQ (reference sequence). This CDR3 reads CASTLGQGNSPLHF. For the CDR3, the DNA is TGTGCCAGCACGCTGGGACAGGGCAATTCACCCCTCCACTTT.

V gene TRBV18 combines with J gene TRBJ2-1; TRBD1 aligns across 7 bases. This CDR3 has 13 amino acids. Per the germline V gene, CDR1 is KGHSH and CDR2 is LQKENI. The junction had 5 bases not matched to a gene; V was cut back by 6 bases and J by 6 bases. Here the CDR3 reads CASSAGGINEQFF. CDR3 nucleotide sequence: TGTGCCAGCTCCGCAGGGGGTATCAATGAGCAGTTCTTC. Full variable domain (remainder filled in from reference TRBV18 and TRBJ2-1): NAGVMQNPRHLVRRRGQEARLRCSPMKGHSHVYWYRQLPEEGLKFMVYLQKENIIDESGMPKERFSAEFPKEGPSILRIQQVVRGDSAAYFCASSAGGINEQFFGPGTRLTVL.

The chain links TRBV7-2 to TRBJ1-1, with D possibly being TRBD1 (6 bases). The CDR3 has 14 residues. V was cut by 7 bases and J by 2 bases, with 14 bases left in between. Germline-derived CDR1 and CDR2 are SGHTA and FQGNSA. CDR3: CASTPHRENTEAFF. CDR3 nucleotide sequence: TGTGCCAGCACCCCCCACAGGGAAAACACTGAAGCTTTCTTT.

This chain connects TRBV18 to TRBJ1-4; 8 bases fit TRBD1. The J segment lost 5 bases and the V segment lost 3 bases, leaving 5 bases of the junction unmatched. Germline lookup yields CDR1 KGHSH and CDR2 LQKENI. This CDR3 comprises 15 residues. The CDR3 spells CASSPPTGENEKLFF. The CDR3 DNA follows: TGTGCCAGCTCACCCCCGACAGGGGAGAATGAAAAACTGTTTTTT.